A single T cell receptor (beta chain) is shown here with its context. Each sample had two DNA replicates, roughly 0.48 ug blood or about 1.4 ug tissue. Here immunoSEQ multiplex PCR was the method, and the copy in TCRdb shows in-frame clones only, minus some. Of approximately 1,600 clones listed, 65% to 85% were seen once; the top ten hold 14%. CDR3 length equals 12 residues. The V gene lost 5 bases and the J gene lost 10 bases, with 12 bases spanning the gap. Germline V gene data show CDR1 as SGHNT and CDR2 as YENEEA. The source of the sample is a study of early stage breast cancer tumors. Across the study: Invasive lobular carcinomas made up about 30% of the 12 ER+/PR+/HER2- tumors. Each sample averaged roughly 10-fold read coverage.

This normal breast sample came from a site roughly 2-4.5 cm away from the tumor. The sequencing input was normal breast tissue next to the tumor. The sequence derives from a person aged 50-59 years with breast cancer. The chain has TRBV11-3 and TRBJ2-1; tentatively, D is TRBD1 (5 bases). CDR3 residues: CASSLRQTEQFF. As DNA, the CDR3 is TGTGCCAGCAGCCTTCGACAGACAGAGCAGTTCTTC.